This T cell receptor beta chain was obtained from a study of T-cell reconstitution after alpha-beta-depleted transplantation in children. Regarding the study as a whole: In patients about two months after transplant, alpha-beta T cells reportedly arose from several hundred expanded graft clones. A year post-transplant, T-cell counts and diversity derived mostly from newly produced T cells. After transplant, high TCRbeta diversity at day 60 in some patients arose from surviving recipient T cells and thymic progenitors.

The library targeted TCRbeta and was prepared with unique molecular identifiers. TCRdb processed the PCR reads anew with MiXCR; each CDR3 protein has one entry. The data show 550,000 to 800,000 distinct CDR3 sequences, with around 14% seen just once and 0.79% held by the top ten. This clonotype was observed many times. Its antigen is undetermined. The CDR3 has 14 amino acids. Germline V gene sequence: CDR1 SGHRS, CDR2 YFSETQ. The ends lost 4 bases at V and 5 bases at J; junction bases unmatched: 6. V gene TRBV5-1 combines with J gene TRBJ2-1, with 7 nucleotides matching TRBD2. This clonotype was obtained from a girl aged 2 to 10 with congenital amegakaryocytic thrombocytopenia, due to receive a stem cell transplant. This material consisted of PBMCs, taken before TCRalphabeta/CD19-depleted stem cell transplant. The CDR3 protein is CASSMSGTDNEQFF. The CDR3 DNA reads TGCGCCAGCAGCATGAGCGGGACGGACAATGAGCAGTTCTTC.